This T cell receptor beta chain was identified in a study of regulatory T cells (dated by TCRdb to between 2017 and 2018). Background for the entire study: Between CD3G-deficient patients and healthy controls, the study compared T-cell receptor beta repertoires in sorted regulatory T cells, conventional CD4+ T cells and CD8+ T cells. General conclusions and limits of the study: Repertoires from patients had restricted unique TRB V-J pairs and skewed V and J gene usage, with the strongest effect in regulatory T cells. Enrichment for hydrophobic residues at CDR3 positions 6 and 7 was found in conventional CD4+ T cells from CD3G-deficient patients, suggesting more self-reactive specificities.

Sequences MDHEN (CDR1) and SYDVKM (CDR2) are obtained from the germline V gene. Trimming accounts for 5 bases at V and 5 bases at J, while the number of junction bases matched to no gene is 10. The CDR3 runs 15 amino acids, cysteine and phenylalanine included. The only DNA kept is the CDR3, 45 bases in frame from the first base. Every CD3G-deficient patient showed evidence of autoimmunity, and the autoimmunity was more severe in two of the patients. At the time of testing, the patients were between 2 and 39 years old, and their CD4+ and CD8+ T cells had reduced naive proportions and increased memory proportions. CD4+ cells were FACS-sorted into CD25-high CD127-low regulatory T cells and CD25-low CD127-high conventional CD4+ T cells. Roughly six individuals with CD3G deficiency made up the patient group. An international network of physicians across the United States, Europe and Asia provided the patient samples and clinical data. Ficoll density separation was used to isolate peripheral blood mononuclear cells.

In the multiplex PCR, 52 forward TRBV primers and 13 reverse TRBJ primers were used, and assay-based and computational corrections were applied for amplification bias. Rearranged TRB loci were amplified from genomic DNA by multiplex PCR within the immunoSEQ assay. TRB amplicons were sequenced on an Illumina HiSeq platform. Regarding the original processing steps: Raw sequences were error-filtered and aligned to reference gene sequences by custom algorithms, then analyzed with the immunoSEQ online tools. Frequencies of productive and nonproductive TRB rearrangements were assessed among unique sequences as well as among total sequences. For TRB CDR3 positions 6 and 7, hydrophobicity together with amino acid composition served as the basis for assessing self-reactivity potential. Group comparisons used t tests, Mann-Whitney tests or two-way ANOVA run in Prism software. As stored in TCRdb, this immuneACCESS dataset retains in-frame rearrangements with V and J assigned. A fraction of the clones does not appear; measured against another copy, unresolved V genes explain less than half of the discrepancy, and the remainder lacks a known reason. That table gives V, J and clone size, and the DNA gave D and trimming. This sample comprises around 30,000 clones, over 85% of them detected only once. The leading ten clones occupy more than 0.75% of the sample.

As for this clone: Its antigen is currently not known. The record has no base qualities; no much larger clone is one base away.

The V and J segments used are TRBV28 and TRBJ2-5; the central 8 bases match TRBD1. The TCR originated in a child aged 2 to 10 with CD3G deficiency. The sample was conventional CD4+ T cells sorted from blood. At the DNA level, the sequence is TGTGCCAGCAGTCAGGACAGGGTATCTCGGGAGACCCAGTACTTC. The translation is CASSQDRVSRETQYF. Reference TRBV28 and TRBJ2-5 genes cover what lies past the CDR3, so the full variable domain is DVKVTQSSRYLVKRTGEKVFLECVQDMDHENMFWYRQDPGLGLRLIYFSYDVKMKEKGDIPEGYSVSREKKERFSLILESASTNQTSMYLCASSQDRVSRETQYFGPGTRLLVL.